This T cell receptor beta chain derives from a study of T cell changes during pregnancy in multiple sclerosis (dated by TCRdb to 2018 to 2020). Looking at the study overall: The study looked at changes in the T cell repertoire across pregnancy in women with multiple sclerosis.

Concerning this clone itself: Its antigen is still unknown. Qualities for individual bases were not recorded, and no much larger clone is one base off.

CDR1 and CDR2 are drawn from the germline V gene (reference sequence): LNHDA, SQIVND. The CDR3 spans 16 residues, from the cysteine through the phenylalanine. The only DNA kept is the CDR3, 48 bases in frame from the first base. Compared with germline, V lacks 5 bases and J lacks 5 bases; bases without a gene match: 10. The library was obtained by the immunoSEQ multiplex PCR assay. This is the immuneACCESS table as TCRdb keeps it, with only in-frame sequences that have V and J called. A part of the clones is gone; compared with another copy, unresolved V genes explain less than half, and the rest is unexplained. The sample data list 25,000 to 40,000 clones, and roughly 87% of these were observed just once. The ten biggest clones cover more than 6% of the sample.

The chain joins TRBV19 to TRBJ2-5; 11 middle bases align to TRBD2. The material was CD8+ T cells from peripheral blood mononuclear cells, obtained before pregnancy. This clonotype originated in a female donor with multiple sclerosis, enrolled in a pregnancy study. The CDR3 protein is CASSPLTSGMAETQYF. At the DNA level, the sequence is TGTGCCAGTAGTCCCTTGACTAGCGGGATGGCGGAGACCCAGTACTTC.